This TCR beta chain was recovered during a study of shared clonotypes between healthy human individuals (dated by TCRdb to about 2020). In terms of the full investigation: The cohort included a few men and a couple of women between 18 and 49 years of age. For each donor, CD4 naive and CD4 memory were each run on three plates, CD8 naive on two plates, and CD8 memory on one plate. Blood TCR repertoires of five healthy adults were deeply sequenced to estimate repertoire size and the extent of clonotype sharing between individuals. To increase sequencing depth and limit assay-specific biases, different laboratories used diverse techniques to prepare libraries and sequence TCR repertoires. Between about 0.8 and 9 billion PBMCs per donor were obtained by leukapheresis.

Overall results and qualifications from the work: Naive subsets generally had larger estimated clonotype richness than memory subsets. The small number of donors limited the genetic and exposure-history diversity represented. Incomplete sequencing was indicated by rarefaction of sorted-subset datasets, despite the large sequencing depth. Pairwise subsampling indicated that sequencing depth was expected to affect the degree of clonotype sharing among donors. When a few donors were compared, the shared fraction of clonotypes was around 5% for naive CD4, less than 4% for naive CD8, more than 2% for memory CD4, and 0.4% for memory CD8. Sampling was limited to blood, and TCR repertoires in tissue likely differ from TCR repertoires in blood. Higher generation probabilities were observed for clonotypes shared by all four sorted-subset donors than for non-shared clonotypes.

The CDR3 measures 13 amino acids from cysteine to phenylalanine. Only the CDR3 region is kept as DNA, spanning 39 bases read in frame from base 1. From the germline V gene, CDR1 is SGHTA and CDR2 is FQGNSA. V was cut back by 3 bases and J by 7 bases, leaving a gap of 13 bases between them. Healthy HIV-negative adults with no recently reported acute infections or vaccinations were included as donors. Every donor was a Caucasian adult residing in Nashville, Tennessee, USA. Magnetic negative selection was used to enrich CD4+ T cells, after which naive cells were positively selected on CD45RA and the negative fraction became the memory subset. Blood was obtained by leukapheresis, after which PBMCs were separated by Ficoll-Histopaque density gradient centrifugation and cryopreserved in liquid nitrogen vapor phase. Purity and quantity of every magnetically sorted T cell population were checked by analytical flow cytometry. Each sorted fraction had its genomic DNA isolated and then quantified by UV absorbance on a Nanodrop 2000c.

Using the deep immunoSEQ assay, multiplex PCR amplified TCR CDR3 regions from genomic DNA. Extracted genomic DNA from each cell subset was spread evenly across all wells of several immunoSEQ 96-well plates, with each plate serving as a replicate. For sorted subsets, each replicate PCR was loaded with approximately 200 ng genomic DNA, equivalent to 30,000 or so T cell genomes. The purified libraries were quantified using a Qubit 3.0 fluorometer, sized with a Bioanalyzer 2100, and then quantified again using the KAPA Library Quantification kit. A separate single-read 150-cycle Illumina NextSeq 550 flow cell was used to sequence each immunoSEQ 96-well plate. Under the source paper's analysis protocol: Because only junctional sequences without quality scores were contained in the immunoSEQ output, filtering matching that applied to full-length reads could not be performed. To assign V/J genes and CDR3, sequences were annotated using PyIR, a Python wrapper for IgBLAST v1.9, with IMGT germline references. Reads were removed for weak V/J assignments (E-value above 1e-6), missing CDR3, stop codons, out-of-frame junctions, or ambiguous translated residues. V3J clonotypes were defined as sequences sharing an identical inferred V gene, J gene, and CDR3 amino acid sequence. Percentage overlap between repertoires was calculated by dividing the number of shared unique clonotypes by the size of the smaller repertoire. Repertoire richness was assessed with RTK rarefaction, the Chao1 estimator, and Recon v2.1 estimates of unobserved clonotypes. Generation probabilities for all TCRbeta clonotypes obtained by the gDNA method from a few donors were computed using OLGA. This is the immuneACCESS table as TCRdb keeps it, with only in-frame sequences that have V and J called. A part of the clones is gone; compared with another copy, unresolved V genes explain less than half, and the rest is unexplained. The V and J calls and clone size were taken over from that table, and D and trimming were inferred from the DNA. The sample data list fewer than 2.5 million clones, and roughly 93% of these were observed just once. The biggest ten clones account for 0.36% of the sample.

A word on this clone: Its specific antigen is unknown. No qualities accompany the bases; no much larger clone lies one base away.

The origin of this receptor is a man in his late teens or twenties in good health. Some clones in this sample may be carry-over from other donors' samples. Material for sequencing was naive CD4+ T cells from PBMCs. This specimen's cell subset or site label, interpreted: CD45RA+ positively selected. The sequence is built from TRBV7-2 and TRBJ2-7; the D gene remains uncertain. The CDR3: CASSFDPGGEQYF. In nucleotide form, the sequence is TGTGCCAGCAGCTTCGACCCCGGCGGTGAGCAGTACTTC.